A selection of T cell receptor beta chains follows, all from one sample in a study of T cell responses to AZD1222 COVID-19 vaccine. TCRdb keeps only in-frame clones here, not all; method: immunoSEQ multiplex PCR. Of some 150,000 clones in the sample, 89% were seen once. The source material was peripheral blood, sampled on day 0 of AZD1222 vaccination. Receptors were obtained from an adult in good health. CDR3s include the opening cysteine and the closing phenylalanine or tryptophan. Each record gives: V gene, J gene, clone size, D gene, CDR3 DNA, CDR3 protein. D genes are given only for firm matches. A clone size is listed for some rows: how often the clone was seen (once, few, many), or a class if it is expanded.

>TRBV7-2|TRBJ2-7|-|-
TGTGCCAGCAGCTTAGCAAGTGACAGCCCCTACGAGCAGTACTTC
CASSLASDSPYEQYF
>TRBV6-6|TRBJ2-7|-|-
TGTGCCAGCAGTTACTCGAGTCAGGGAAGCTCCTACGAGCAGTACTTC
CASSYSSQGSSYEQYF
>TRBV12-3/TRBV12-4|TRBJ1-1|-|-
TGTGCCAGCAGTTTGGGGGCTCCGACTGAAGCTTTCTTT
CASSLGAPTEAFF
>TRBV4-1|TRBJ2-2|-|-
TGCGCCAGCAGCCAAGTATCGGGGGGCGCGTCCGGGGAGCTGTTTTTT
CASSQVSGGASGELFF
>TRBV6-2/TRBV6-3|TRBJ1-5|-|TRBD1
TGTGCCAGCAGTCCAGGACAGGGAGGACATCAGCCCCAGCATTTT
CASSPGQGGHQPQHF
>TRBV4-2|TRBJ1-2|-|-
TGTGCCAGCAGCCAAGACCAGGGCTTGGATGGCTACACCTTC
CASSQDQGLDGYTF
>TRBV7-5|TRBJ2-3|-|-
-
CARSCGVAAGNYTDTQYF
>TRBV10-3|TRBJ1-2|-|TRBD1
TGTGCCATCAGTGCTGAACCGGGACAGGGGATTGATGGCTACACCTTC
CAISAEPGQGIDGYTF
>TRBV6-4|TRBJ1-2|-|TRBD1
TGTGCCAGCAGTGACAGTTACAGGGGCCCATATGGCTACACCTTC
CASSDSYRGPYGYTF
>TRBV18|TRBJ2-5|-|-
TGTGCCAGCTCACCCCAGGGTAACCAAGAGACCCAGTACTTC
CASSPQGNQETQYF
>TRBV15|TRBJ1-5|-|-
TGTGCCACCAGCAGAGGGCAGGGAGGCAATCAGCCCCAGCATTTT
CATSRGQGGNQPQHF
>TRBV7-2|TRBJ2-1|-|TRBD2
TGTGCCAGCAGTGACGAACTAGCGGGGGTAGTCTACAATGAGCAGTTCTTC
CASSDELAGVVYNEQFF
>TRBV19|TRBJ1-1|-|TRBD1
TGTGCCAGTAGTATATCAACAGGGGCGAAATCTTTCTTT
CASSISTGAKSFF
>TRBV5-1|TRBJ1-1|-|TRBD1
TGCGCCAGCAGCTCGACAGGGGAAACTGAAGCTTTCTTT
CASSSTGETEAFF
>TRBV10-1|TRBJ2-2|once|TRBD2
TGCGCCAGCAGTGACCCTCTTCCCGGGACTAGCTACACCGGGGAGCTGTTTTTT
CASSDPLPGTSYTGELFF
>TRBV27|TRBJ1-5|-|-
TGTGCCAGCAGTTTCCCGAATCAGCCCCAGCATTTT
CASSFPNQPQHF
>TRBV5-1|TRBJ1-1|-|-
TGCGCCAGCAGCTTGAGTCTCCCCCGGAACACTGAAGCTTTCTTT
CASSLSLPRNTEAFF